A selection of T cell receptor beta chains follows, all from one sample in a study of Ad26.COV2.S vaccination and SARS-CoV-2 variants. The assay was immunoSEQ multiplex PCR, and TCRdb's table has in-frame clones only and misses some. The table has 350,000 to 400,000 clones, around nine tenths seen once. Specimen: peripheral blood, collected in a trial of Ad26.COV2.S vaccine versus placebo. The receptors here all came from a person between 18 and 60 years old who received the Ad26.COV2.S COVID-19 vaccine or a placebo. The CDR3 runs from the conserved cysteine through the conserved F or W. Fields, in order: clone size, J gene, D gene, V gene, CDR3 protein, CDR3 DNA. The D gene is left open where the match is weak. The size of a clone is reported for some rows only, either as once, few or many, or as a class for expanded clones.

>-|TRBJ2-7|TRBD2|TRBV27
CASSSGTSSYEQYF
TGTGCCAGCAGTTCAGGGACTAGCTCCTACGAGCAGTACTTC
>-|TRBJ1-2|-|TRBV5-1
CASSLGTEGHYGYTF
TGCGCCAGCAGCTTAGGGACCGAAGGGCACTATGGCTACACCTTC
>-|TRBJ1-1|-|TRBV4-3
CASSQDPGFEAFF
TGCGCCAGCAGCCAAGATCCGGGGTTTGAAGCTTTCTTT
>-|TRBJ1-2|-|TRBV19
CASGKIGQLFYGYTF
TGTGCCAGTGGAAAGATCGGACAGCTATTCTATGGCTACACCTTC
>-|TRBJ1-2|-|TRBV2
CASSELREEGYTF
TGTGCCAGCAGTGAACTCCGGGAGGAGGGCTACACCTTC
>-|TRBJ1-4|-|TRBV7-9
CASSPPGDEKLFF
TGTGCCAGCAGCCCCCCTGGGGATGAAAAACTGTTTTTT
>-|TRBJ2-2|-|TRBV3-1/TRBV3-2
CASSQRNSPYGELFF
TGTGCCAGCAGCCAAAGAAACTCACCTTACGGGGAGCTGTTTTTT
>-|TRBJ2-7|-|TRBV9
CASSTTPEDEQYF
TGTGCCAGCAGTACCACCCCTGAGGACGAGCAGTACTTC
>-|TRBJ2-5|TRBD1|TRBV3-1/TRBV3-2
CASSQDVRQGLETQYF
TGTGCCAGCAGCCAAGATGTTAGACAGGGCTTAGAGACCCAGTACTTC
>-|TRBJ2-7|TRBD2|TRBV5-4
CASSLGTSGRSSYEQYF
TGTGCCAGCAGCTTGGGGACTAGCGGGCGGAGCTCCTACGAGCAGTACTTC
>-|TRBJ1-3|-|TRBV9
CASKSGAGNTIYF
TGTGCCAGCAAATCCGGGGCTGGAAACACCATATATTTT
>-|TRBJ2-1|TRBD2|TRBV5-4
CATRLAGGRYNEQFF
TGTGCCACCCGACTAGCGGGGGGACGGTACAATGAGCAGTTCTTC
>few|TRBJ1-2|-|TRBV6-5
CASLELEGFFGGYTF
TGTGCCAGCCTCGAGCTTGAGGGGTTCTTCGGTGGCTACACCTTC
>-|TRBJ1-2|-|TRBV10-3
CAISESKGLRLSNYGYTF
TGTGCCATCAGTGAGTCGAAAGGTCTCAGGCTTTCTAACTATGGCTACACCTTC
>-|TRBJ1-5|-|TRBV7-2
CASSLESGQPQHF
TGTGCCAGCAGCTTAGAAAGCGGACAGCCCCAGCATTTT
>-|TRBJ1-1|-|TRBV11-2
CASSLGRDAFF
TGTGCCAGCAGCTTAGGGAGGGACGCTTTCTTT
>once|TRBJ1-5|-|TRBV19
CASSPQGAVQPQHF
TGTGCCAGTAGTCCCCAGGGAGCGGTGCAGCCCCAGCATTTT
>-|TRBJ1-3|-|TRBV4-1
CASSQPLGVDGNTIYF
TGCGCCAGCAGCCAACCCTTGGGTGTCGATGGAAACACCATATATTTT
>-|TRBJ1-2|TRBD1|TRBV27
CASSVRGGSYGYTF
TGTGCCAGCAGCGTCAGAGGGGGCAGTTATGGCTACACCTTC
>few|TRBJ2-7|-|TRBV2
CASKQTYEQYF
TGTGCCAGCAAACAAACTTACGAGCAGTACTTC
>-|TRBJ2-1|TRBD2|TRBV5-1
CASRNGGASNEQFF
TGCGCCAGCAGGAACGGGGGGGCTTCTAATGAGCAGTTCTTC
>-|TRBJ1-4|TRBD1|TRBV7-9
CASSTTPTGMNEKLFF
TGTGCCAGCAGCACCACCCCGACAGGGATGAATGAAAAACTGTTTTTT
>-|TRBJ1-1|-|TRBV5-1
CASSGGADEAFF
TGCGCCAGCAGCGGCGGGGCCGATGAAGCTTTCTTT
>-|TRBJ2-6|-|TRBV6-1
CASSEARAGVRANVLTF
TGTGCCAGCAGTGAAGCGCGGGCAGGGGTGCGGGCCAACGTCCTGACTTTC
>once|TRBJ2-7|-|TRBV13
CASSIRDSYYEQYF
TGTGCCAGCAGCATCCGGGACTCCTACTACGAGCAGTACTTC
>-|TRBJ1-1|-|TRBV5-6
CASSLGGPKTEAFF
TGTGCCAGCAGCCTGGGGGGACCCAAGACTGAAGCTTTCTTT
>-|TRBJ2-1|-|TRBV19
CASSLRAGPYNEQFF
TGTGCCAGTAGTCTAAGAGCGGGTCCCTACAATGAGCAGTTCTTC
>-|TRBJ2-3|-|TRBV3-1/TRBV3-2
CASSQDTDTQYF
TGTGCCAGCAGCCAAGATACAGATACGCAGTATTTT
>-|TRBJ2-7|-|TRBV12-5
CASGLVPPSYEQYF
TGTGCTAGTGGTTTGGTGCCCCCCAGTTACGAGCAGTACTTC
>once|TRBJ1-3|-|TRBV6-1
CASSELLDHSGNTIYF
TGTGCCAGCAGTGAACTACTGGACCACTCTGGAAACACCATATATTTT
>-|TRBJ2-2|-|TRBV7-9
CASRKGDTGELFF
TGTGCCAGCAGAAAAGGGGACACCGGGGAGCTGTTTTTT
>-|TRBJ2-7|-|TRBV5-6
CASSFGSLSEQYF
TGTGCCAGCAGCTTTGGCTCCCTCTCCGAGCAGTACTTC
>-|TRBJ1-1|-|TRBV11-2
CASSTDRNTEAFF
TGTGCCAGCAGCACTGACAGAAACACTGAAGCTTTCTTT
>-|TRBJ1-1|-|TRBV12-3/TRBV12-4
CASSLGLFSEAFF
TGTGCCAGCAGTTTGGGTCTCTTCAGCGAGGCTTTCTTT
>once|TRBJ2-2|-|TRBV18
CASSPIGGTNTGELFF
TGTGCCAGCTCACCAATTGGGGGAACGAACACCGGGGAGCTGTTTTTT
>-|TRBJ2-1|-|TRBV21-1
CASSKERDPEQFF
TGTGCCAGCAGCAAAGAAAGGGATCCTGAGCAGTTCTTC
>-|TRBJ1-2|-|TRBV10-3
CAISQTPAQRRSNYGYTF
TGTGCCATCAGTCAAACCCCAGCACAACGTAGATCGAATTATGGCTACACCTTC
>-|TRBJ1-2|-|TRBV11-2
CASSLTQGRPLYGYTF
TGTGCCAGCAGCTTAACTCAGGGGAGACCCCTCTATGGCTACACCTTC
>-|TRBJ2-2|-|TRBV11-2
CASSSLANTGELFF
TGTGCCAGCAGCTCCCTGGCGAACACCGGGGAGCTGTTTTTT
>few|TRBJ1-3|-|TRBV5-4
CASSLGAGNSGNTIYF
TGTGCCAGCAGCTTGGGGGCAGGGAATTCTGGAAACACCATATATTTT
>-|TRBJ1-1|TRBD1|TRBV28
CASSVPSDRANEAFF
TGTGCCAGCAGTGTACCTTCCGACAGGGCAAATGAAGCTTTCTTT
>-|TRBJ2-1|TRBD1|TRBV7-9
CASSPPPRTGIWNEQFF
TGTGCCAGCAGCCCGCCCCCAAGGACAGGGATTTGGAATGAGCAGTTCTTC
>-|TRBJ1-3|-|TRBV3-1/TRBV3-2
CASSLGDGHTIYF
TGTGCCAGCAGCCTCGGGGATGGACACACCATATATTTT
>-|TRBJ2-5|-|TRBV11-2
CASSWVAETQYF
TGTGCCAGCAGCTGGGTGGCGGAGACCCAGTACTTC
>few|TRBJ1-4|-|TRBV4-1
CASSQGAFAIGEKLFF
TGCGCCAGCAGCCAAGGGGCTTTCGCTATAGGGGAAAAACTGTTTTTT
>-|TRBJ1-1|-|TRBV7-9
CASSPTAGEPRAFF
TGTGCCAGCAGCCCCACCGCAGGGGAGCCGCGGGCTTTCTTT
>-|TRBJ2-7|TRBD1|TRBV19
CASSMDLDRSSYEQYF
TGTGCCAGTAGTATGGATCTGGACAGGAGCTCCTACGAGCAGTACTTC
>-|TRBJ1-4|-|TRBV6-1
CASSETRAVHEKLFF
TGTGCCAGCAGTGAAACGAGGGCGGTTCATGAAAAACTGTTTTTT
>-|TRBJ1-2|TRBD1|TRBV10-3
CAISEMGQGAGYTF
TGTGCCATCAGTGAGATGGGACAGGGGGCTGGCTACACCTTC
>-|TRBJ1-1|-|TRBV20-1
CSASAGWGNTEAFF
TGCAGTGCTAGTGCGGGTTGGGGCAACACTGAAGCTTTCTTT
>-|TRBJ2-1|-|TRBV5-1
CASSLGFSGYNEQFF
TGCGCCAGCAGCTTGGGGTTTTCGGGCTACAATGAGCAGTTCTTC